Presented here are 9 T cell receptor beta chains from one specimen sequenced in a study of T cell responses to AZD1222 COVID-19 vaccine. Assay used: immunoSEQ multiplex PCR; TCRdb lists only in-frame clones, some missing. The sample shows some 60,000 clones, around 80% of them seen only once. The specimen was peripheral blood, collected 28 days after the second AZD1222 dose. The receptors stem from an adult who received the AZD1222 COVID-19 vaccine.

This chain joins TRBV6-5 and TRBJ2-2; D might be TRBD1 (6 bases). The CDR3 runs 15 residues. CDR1 and CDR2 (germline): MNHEY, SVGAGI. Trimming stripped 5 bases from V and 5 bases from J, with 15 bases between. The chain's CDR3 is CASSLLSQGTGELFF. The CDR3 region has the DNA TGTGCCAGCAGTCTCCTCTCCCAGGGGACCGGGGAGCTGTTTTTT.

The chain uses TRBV28 and TRBJ1-5; D ambiguous. The V end lost 6 bases, the J end lost 9 bases, and 9 bases lay between the germline ends. Germline CDR1 and CDR2: MDHEN and SYDVKM. The CDR3 totals 11 residues. DNA for the CDR3: TGTGCCAGCAGGGACGTGGGGCCCCAGCATTTT. Protein: CASRDVGPQHF.

The J gene is TRBJ2-7, the V gene TRBV7-2, with TRBD2 matching 9 bases. Losses at the gene ends were 7 bases for V and 3 bases for J; bases not matched to a gene: 7. The V gene's germline CDR1 is SGHTA and CDR2 FQGNSA. The CDR3 loop spans 14 amino acids. In DNA form, the CDR3 reads TGTGCCAGCACCCTTAGCGGGGGAAACTACGAGCAGTACTTC. It encodes CASTLSGGNYEQYF.

The rearrangement joins TRBV28 to TRBJ1-6, with D hard to call. The length of the CDR3 is 16 residues. The ends were cut back, 8 bases at V and 0 bases at J, with 14 bases in the middle. Germline values: CDR1 MDHEN, CDR2 SYDVKM. The chain's CDR3 is CASGKAPGSYNSPLHF. In DNA, the CDR3 is TGTGCCAGCGGGAAGGCGCCTGGCTCCTATAATTCACCCCTCCACTTT.

The chain uses TRBV6-5 and TRBJ1-6, with 9 bases fitting TRBD1. V gave up 8 bases and J gave up 10 bases; unmatched junction bases: 12. CDR1 and CDR2 from the germline V gene are MNHEY and SVGAGI. The CDR3 length is 15 residues. This CDR3 reads CASLKQGAGESPLHF. For the CDR3, the DNA is TGTGCCAGCCTTAAACAGGGGGCAGGGGAGTCACCCCTCCACTTT.

This chain connects TRBV5-1 to TRBJ2-7, with no clear D. Germline CDR1 is SGHRS and CDR2 is YFSETQ. V was trimmed by 0 bases and J by 2 bases, leaving 6 bases between them. The CDR3 contains 13 residues. The CDR3 sequence: CASSLAAAYEQYF. The CDR3 DNA sequence: TGCGCCAGCAGCTTGGCGGCAGCCTACGAGCAGTACTTC.

The DNA for the CDR3 is TGTGCCAGCAGCACACCGGGACTCTCCTACGAGCAGTACTTC. It specifies CASSTPGLSYEQYF. The V gene is TRBV7-2, the J gene TRBJ2-7; a possible D gene is TRBD2 (6 bases). Germline CDR1 and CDR2: SGHTA and FQGNSA. V lost 5 bases and J 0 bases, leaving 11 bases between the germline ends. The CDR3 spans 14 residues.

The J gene is TRBJ2-3, the V gene TRBV24-1, with 10 bases identical to TRBD2. The CDR3 totals 18 residues. V trimming: 0 bases; J trimming: 6 bases; junction bases outside the gene matches: 11. Per the germline V gene, CDR1 is KGHDR and CDR2 is SFDVKD. Here the CDR3 reads CATSDLPRLAGVGDTQYF. In DNA, the CDR3 is TGTGCCACCAGTGATTTGCCTCGGCTAGCGGGGGTTGGGGATACGCAGTATTTT.

V gene TRBV7-9 combines with J gene TRBJ1-4; 11 bases map to TRBD1. Germline CDR1 reads SEHNR; CDR2 reads FQNEAQ (reference sequence). The CDR3 spans 15 residues. V lost 5 bases and J lost 8; bases outside the gene matches: 7. CDR3 region: CASSVGTGGGEKLFF. The CDR3 nucleotides read TGTGCCAGCAGCGTCGGGACAGGGGGAGGAGAAAAACTGTTTTTT.